This TCR beta chain was recovered during a study of blood T cell repertoires in COVID-19. Across the whole study: Sources were T cells, B-cell-depleted T cells, or PBMCs; the material itself was cDNA or gDNA.

This CDR3 is 15 amino acids long. Germline-derived CDR1 and CDR2 are MNHNY and SVGAGI (reference sequence). Losses at the gene ends were 5 bases for V and 3 bases for J; bases not matched to a gene: 6. The table lists this clone with a count of one. How the authors handled the data: Reference gene primer amplification gave estimated nucleated cell counts. Method: immunoSEQ multiplex PCR; TCRdb's copy keeps in-frame clones and lacks some. V and J calls plus clone size are reproduced from that table; the DNA served to infer D and trimming. The data contain around 300,000 clones, 85% of them singletons. The TCR sequence derives from a human donor in a cohort sampled during active COVID-19. This chain links TRBV6-6 with TRBJ2-3, with 9 nucleotides matching TRBD1. The sample taken for sequencing was peripheral blood. In DNA form, the CDR3 reads TGTGCCAGCAGTGTGGGACAGGGAGGAACAGATACGCAGTATTTT. Amino acids: CASSVGQGGTDTQYF.